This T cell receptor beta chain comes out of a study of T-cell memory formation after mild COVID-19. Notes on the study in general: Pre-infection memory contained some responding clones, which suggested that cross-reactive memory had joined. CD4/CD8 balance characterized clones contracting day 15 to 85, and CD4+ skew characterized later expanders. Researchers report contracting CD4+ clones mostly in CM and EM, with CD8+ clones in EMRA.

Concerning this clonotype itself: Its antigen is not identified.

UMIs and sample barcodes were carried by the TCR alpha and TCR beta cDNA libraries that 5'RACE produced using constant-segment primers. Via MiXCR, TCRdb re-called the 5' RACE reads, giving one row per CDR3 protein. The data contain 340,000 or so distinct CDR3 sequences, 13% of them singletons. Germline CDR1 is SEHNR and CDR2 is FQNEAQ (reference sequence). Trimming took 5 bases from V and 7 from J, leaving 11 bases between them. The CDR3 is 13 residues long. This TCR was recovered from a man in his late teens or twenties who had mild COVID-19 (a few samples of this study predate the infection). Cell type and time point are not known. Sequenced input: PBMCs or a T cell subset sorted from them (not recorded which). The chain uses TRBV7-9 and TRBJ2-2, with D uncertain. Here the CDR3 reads CASSPRPSGELFF. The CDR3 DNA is TGTGCCAGCAGCCCTAGACCTAGCGGGGAGCTGTTTTTT.